This TCR beta chain originates from a study of control samples from healthy donors and cancer patients. Libraries were prepared by immunoSEQ multiplex PCR; TCRdb keeps only in-frame clonotypes and omits some of them. This table has around 130,000 clones, over 85% appearing once. The CDR3 covers 16 residues. The junction had 10 bases not matched to a gene; V was cut back by 4 bases and J by 4 bases. The germline V gene has CDR1 LNHDA and CDR2 SQIVND (reference sequence). This chain connects TRBV19 to TRBJ1-5; TRBD1 matches at 7 bases. The source of this sequence is a man in his fifties or sixties with head and neck cancer. The sample comprised PBMCs. The CDR3 protein is CASSTPTGTFNQPQHF. DNA for the CDR3: TGTGCCAGTAGTACACCGACAGGGACATTTAATCAGCCCCAGCATTTT.